The text below deals with one T cell receptor beta chain. Antigen specificity is unknown. This sample is drawn from a study of response to subunit inactivated influenza vaccine. Findings and caveats of the study: Few new T cells, the authors suggested, are recruited by each seasonal influenza vaccination.

A single record per CDR3 protein comes from TCRdb applying MiXCR to the RT-PCR reads. This repertoire shows around 190,000 distinct CDR3 sequences, 14% found once; its top ten account for under 30%. The CDR3 is 17 amino acids. V lost 2 bases, J lost 1 base, and 17 bases lay in between. The germline CDR1 and CDR2 sequences are WSHSY and SAAADI. The source was CD8+ T cells sorted from PBMCs, collected roughly 5 days after vaccination. This TCR was sampled from a man between 50 and 59 years old who received an inactivated influenza vaccine. The chain carries TRBV10-2 and TRBJ1-2; D unresolved. CDR3 bases: TGCGCCAGCAGTGAGAGTAGATTTCCCAATGGTAACTATGGCTACACCTTC. It specifies CASSESRFPNGNYGYTF.